The sequence of this T cell receptor (beta chain) was determined in a study of OX40 agonist ivuxolimab in advanced cancers. About the study: Anti-PD-1, anti-PD-L1 or anti-CTLA-4 therapy given earlier was allowed, and 30% to 45% had some.

This table comes from immunoSEQ multiplex PCR, and its TCRdb copy is limited to in-frame clones, with some not included. The sample has about 90,000 clones, under 95% seen once; the top ten hold 0.25% to 0.35%. Patients were excluded for autoimmune disease history or systemic immunosuppression. The CDR3 extends over 13 amino acids. The germline gives CDR1 SGHTA, CDR2 FQGNSA. Trimming stripped 2 bases from V and 5 bases from J, with 9 bases between. The chain combines TRBV7-2 with TRBJ2-5, with TRBD2 as a possible D gene (6 bases). The sequence came from an adult with an advanced solid tumor such as melanoma, head and neck, liver or kidney cancer. The material sequenced was CD4+ or CD8+ T cells sorted from blood, taken in a trial of the OX40 agonist ivuxolimab. CDR3 sequence reads: CASSLKAGETQYF. As DNA, the CDR3 is TGTGCCAGCAGCTTAAAGGCGGGGGAGACCCAGTACTTC.